This is a list of T cell receptor beta chains from one sample in a study of blood T cell repertoires in COVID-19. Profiling relied on immunoSEQ multiplex PCR, and the TCRdb table lists in-frame clones only, not all of them. The data show 320,000 or so clones, with over 75% seen just once and over 4.5% held by the top ten. The specimen was PBMCs or T cells enriched from blood (not recorded which). The receptors derive from a man aged 25-45 years who had recovered from COVID-19. The CDR3 runs from the conserved cysteine through the conserved F or W. D genes are given only for firm matches. Clone size is not always given. Where it is, it says once, few, many or a class for expanded clones.

j_gene | d_gene | abundance | v_gene | CDR3aa | CDR3nt
TRBJ1-1 | . | . | TRBV15 | CATSRRVSANTEAFF | TGTGCCACCAGCCGCAGGGTCAGCGCGAACACTGAAGCTTTCTTT
TRBJ2-7 | . | . | TRBV5-5 | CASRPDDSPSYEQYF | TGTGCCAGCAGGCCCGATGACTCCCCTTCCTACGAGCAGTACTTC
TRBJ2-7 | . | . | TRBV7-9 | CASSLRRGTLSYEQYF | TGTGCCAGCAGCTTACGGCGGGGCACCCTCTCCTACGAGCAGTACTTC
TRBJ2-3 | TRBD1 | . | TRBV10-3 | CAISESRQGAHGTQYF | TGTGCCATCAGTGAGTCCCGACAGGGGGCGCATGGTACGCAGTATTTT
TRBJ2-5 | . | . | TRBV10-3 | CAISETPGEETQYF | TGTGCCATCAGTGAGACCCCAGGGGAAGAGACCCAGTACTTC
TRBJ2-7 | . | . | TRBV6-5 | CASSPQGYEQYF | TGTGCCAGCAGTCCGCAGGGCTACGAGCAGTACTTC
TRBJ2-7 | TRBD2 | . | TRBV6-4 | CASSEGAGGHYEQYF | TGTGCCAGCAGTGAAGGAGCGGGGGGTCACTACGAGCAGTACTTC
TRBJ2-3 | TRBD1 | . | TRBV7-9 | CASSAGTGGADTQYF | TGTGCCAGCAGCGCAGGGACAGGAGGGGCAGATACGCAGTATTTT
TRBJ1-6 | TRBD1 | . | TRBV5-1 | CASSQGQGVMASPLHF | TGCGCCAGCAGCCAAGGACAGGGTGTAATGGCTTCACCCCTCCACTTT
TRBJ2-2 | TRBD1 | few | TRBV28 | CASSRQGQPGELFF | TGTGCCAGCAGTAGACAGGGTCAGCCCGGGGAGCTGTTTTTT
TRBJ1-4 | TRBD1 | once | TRBV10-3 | CAISDGQGFEKLFF | TGTGCCATCAGTGACGGACAGGGGTTTGAAAAACTGTTTTTT
TRBJ1-1 | . | . | TRBV28 | CASSFRGGTEAFF | TGTGCCAGCAGTTTTAGAGGGGGTACTGAAGCTTTCTTT
TRBJ2-5 | . | . | TRBV7-7 | CASSPRQGGEETQYF | TGTGCCAGCAGCCCTCGCCAGGGAGGAGAGGAGACCCAGTACTTC
TRBJ1-5 | . | . | TRBV18 | CASSTTGDQPQHF | TGTGCCAGCTCAACGACAGGCGATCAGCCCCAGCATTTT
TRBJ2-1 | TRBD2 | . | TRBV7-3 | CASSLKAGGTLSSYNEQFF | TGTGCCAGCAGCTTAAAAGCGGGGGGAACTCTGAGCTCCTACAATGAGCAGTTCTTC
TRBJ1-2 | TRBD1 | once | TRBV28 | CASSFVGGQYGNYGYTF | TGTGCCAGCAGTTTTGTGGGGGGACAGTACGGTAACTATGGCTACACCTTC
TRBJ2-2 | . | . | TRBV10-1 | CASSGFPGTDTGELFF | TGCGCCAGCAGTGGATTCCCGGGAACGGACACCGGGGAGCTGTTTTTT
TRBJ2-5 | TRBD2 | . | TRBV6-1 | CASSEGTGGQETQYF | TGTGCCAGCAGTGAGGGGACGGGGGGCCAAGAGACCCAGTACTTC
TRBJ2-2 | . | . | TRBV6-5 | CASGHRNTGELFF | TGTGCCAGCGGTCACAGAAACACCGGGGAGCTGTTTTTT
TRBJ1-4 | TRBD1 | once | TRBV28 | CASSNGDRGPEKLFF | TGTGCCAGCAGCAATGGGGACAGGGGCCCAGAAAAACTGTTTTTT
TRBJ2-3 | TRBD1 | once | TRBV9 | CASTRQGSGTDTQYF | TGTGCCAGCACCAGACAGGGAAGTGGGACAGATACGCAGTATTTT
TRBJ1-5 | . | . | TRBV6-1 | CASSEVLNQPQHF | TGTGCCAGCAGTGAAGTGTTAAATCAGCCCCAGCATTTT
TRBJ2-5 | . | . | TRBV6-6 | CASLGGGEGETQYF | TGTGCCAGCCTCGGGGGCGGGGAGGGAGAGACCCAGTACTTC
TRBJ1-1 | . | . | TRBV19 | CASSDTGNTEAFF | TGTGCCAGTAGTGATACAGGTAATACTGAAGCTTTCTTT
TRBJ1-2 | . | . | TRBV14 | CASSRGRDRYTF | TGTGCCAGCTCCCGGGGGAGGGACCGCTACACCTTC
TRBJ2-7 | TRBD1 | . | TRBV19 | CASSIGTGSYEQYF | TGTGCCAGTAGTATTGGGACAGGCTCCTACGAGCAGTACTTC
TRBJ2-7 | . | once | TRBV12-3/TRBV12-4 | CASSSYSYEQYF | TGTGCCAGCAGTTCCTACTCCTACGAGCAGTACTTC
TRBJ1-2 | . | few | TRBV19 | CASSIAGNYGYTF | TGTGCCAGTAGTATTGCGGGGAACTATGGCTACACCTTC
TRBJ1-5 | . | . | TRBV3-1/TRBV3-2 | CASSQEKGKNQPQHF | TGTGCCAGCAGCCAAGAAAAGGGGAAGAATCAGCCCCAGCATTTT
TRBJ2-3 | . | once | TRBV5-1 | CASSLAGAADTQYF | TGCGCCAGCAGCTTGGCAGGGGCTGCAGATACGCAGTATTTT
TRBJ2-7 | TRBD2 | . | TRBV11-2 | CASSLASGGPFSYEQYF | TGTGCCAGCAGCTTAGCTAGCGGGGGCCCTTTTTCCTACGAGCAGTACTTC